The TCR beta chain under discussion was sequenced for a study of blood T cell repertoires in COVID-19. Some clones are missing from TCRdb's copy, which holds only in-frame ones; the method was immunoSEQ multiplex PCR. Of tens of thousands of clones in the sample, roughly 91% are singletons; the top ten hold roughly 13%. The ends lost 1 base at V and 4 bases at J; junction bases unmatched: 8. From germline, CDR1 is LGHNA and CDR2 YSLEER. This CDR3 has 17 residues. The chain links TRBV4-3 to TRBJ2-3; 10 bases agree with TRBD2. This TCR was recovered from an older man with active COVID-19. The specimen sequenced was peripheral blood. The chain's CDR3 is CASSQGLAGVVADTQYF. In nucleotides, the CDR3 is TGCGCCAGCAGCCAAGGGCTAGCGGGAGTTGTAGCAGATACGCAGTATTTT.